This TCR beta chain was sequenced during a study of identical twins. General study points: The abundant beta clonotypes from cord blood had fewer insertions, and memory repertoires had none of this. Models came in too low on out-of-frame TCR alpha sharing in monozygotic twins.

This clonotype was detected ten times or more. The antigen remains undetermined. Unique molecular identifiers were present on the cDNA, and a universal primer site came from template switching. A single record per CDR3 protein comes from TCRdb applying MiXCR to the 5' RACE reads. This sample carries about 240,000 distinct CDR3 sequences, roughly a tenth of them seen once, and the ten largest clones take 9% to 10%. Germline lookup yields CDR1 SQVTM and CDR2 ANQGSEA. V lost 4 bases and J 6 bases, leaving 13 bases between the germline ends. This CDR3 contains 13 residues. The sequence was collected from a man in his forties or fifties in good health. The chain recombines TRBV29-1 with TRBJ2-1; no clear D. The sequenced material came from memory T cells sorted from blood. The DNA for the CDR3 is TGCAGCGTTGTGGGCCCTCCGGGCAATGAGCAGTTCTTC. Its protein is CSVVGPPGNEQFF.